This TCR beta chain was captured by sequencing in a study of CD8 T cells in Susac syndrome. Germline V CDR1 and CDR2: SGHRS, YFSETQ. Trimming left V 4 bases short and J 2 bases short, with 15 bases between. This CDR3 is 15 amino acids long. An amount of RNA that ranged from roughly 0.45 to 1 ug was reverse transcribed with random hexamers. From the immunoSEQ multiplex PCR reads, TCRdb called clonotypes with MiXCR, one entry per CDR3 protein. The sample carries approximately 100,000 distinct CDR3 sequences, 85% to 95% recorded once. J is TRBJ2-5 and V is TRBV5-1; D gene unclear. The TCR was taken from a human donor in good health. The sample taken for sequencing was CD8+ T cells from PBMCs. CDR3 bases: TGCGCCAGCAGCCGGCTTACCCCTGGGCAAGAGACCCAGTACTTC. Protein: CASSRLTPGQETQYF.